This TCR beta chain was identified in a study of blood T cell repertoires in COVID-19. Study-level background: Spain, Italy and the United States supplied samples that represented acute and convalescent COVID-19. From T cells, B-cell-depleted T cells, or PBMCs came the material, which was cDNA or gDNA.

From germline, CDR1 is LNHDA and CDR2 SQIVND (reference sequence). CDR3 length equals 17 residues. V was pared by 4 bases and J by 4 bases, with 14 bases of the junction left unmatched. As processed by the authors: Amplified reference gene primers provided the basis for estimating nucleated cell counts. Sequencing used immunoSEQ multiplex PCR; TCRdb keeps in-frame clones, though not all of them. That table furnishes V, J and clone size, whereas the DNA furnished D and trimming. Here the sample spans about 140,000 clones, about four fifths being singletons. The gene calls are TRBV19 and TRBJ2-7, with 9 positions matching TRBD1. Sequences were obtained from peripheral blood. The sequence came from a human donor in a cohort sampled during active COVID-19. The CDR3 region is CASSTGVSGTGRYEQYF. DNA of the CDR3: TGTGCCAGTAGTACTGGAGTCAGCGGGACAGGGCGGTACGAGCAGTACTTC. The full variable domain, completed using reference TRBV19 and TRBJ2-7, is DGGITQSPKYLFRKEGQNVTLSCEQNLNHDAMYWYRQDPGQGLRLIYYSQIVNDFQKGDIAEGYSVSREKKESFPLTVTSAQKNPTAFYLCASSTGVSGTGRYEQYFGPGTRLTVT.